This T cell receptor (beta chain) was captured in a study of vaccination effects on CD4 cells after COVID-19. Trimming removed 1 base at V and 9 bases at J, with 15 bases between. Per germline, CDR1 GTSNPN and CDR2 SVGIG (reference sequence). This CDR3 comprises 13 residues. Libraries were prepared by immunoSEQ multiplex PCR; TCRdb keeps only in-frame clonotypes and omits some of them. The table shows 30,000 to 40,000 clones, with approximately 82% occurring only once. Study-level points and caveats: Limitations: small convalescent group and missing early post-infection timepoints.

Ahead of sequencing, the ViraFEST assay grew antigen-specific CD4+ T cells using viral peptide pools. Once cultured for under 11 days, the cells underwent separation to obtain CD4+ T cells. Participants got two doses of BNT162b2 or mRNA-1273 vaccine. None of the vaccinated had previously contracted SARS-CoV-2, and their nucleocapsid antibodies tested negative. Wells containing two million PBMC each were cultured with roughly 10 IU/ml IL-2 and 8 to 10 ug/ml peptides. Regarding this clone: Antigen: not known.

The specimen was CD4+ T cells from PBMCs cultured with HCoV-NL63 spike peptides, collected after COVID-19 vaccination. The chain carries TRBV30 and TRBJ2-5; D may be TRBD1 (6 bases). The sequence came from a human donor who received a COVID-19 vaccine. Some clones in this sample may be carry-over from other donors' samples. The CDR3 here is CAWSGGHRGAQYF. In DNA form, the CDR3 reads TGTGCCTGGAGTGGGGGACACAGAGGAGCCCAGTACTTC.